The T cell receptor (beta chain) described here comes from a study of blood T cell repertoires in COVID-19. TCRdb's copy holds only in-frame clones and misses some; the assay was immunoSEQ multiplex PCR. The profile shows about 46,000 clones, over 80% of them singletons. CDR3 length equals 15 residues. The germline CDR1 and CDR2 sequences are SGHTS and YDEGEE. V shed 5 bases and J 8 bases; nucleotides not matched to a gene: 12. This sequence joins TRBV5-8 and TRBJ1-4; 7 bases are shared with TRBD1. This TCR derives from a man aged 50-59 years with acute or convalescent COVID-19. The sequenced material came from peripheral blood. In DNA form, the CDR3 reads TGTGCCAGCAGGCCATTTCAGGGGGGTCACGAAAAACTGTTTTTT. Translation gives CASRPFQGGHEKLFF.